A single T cell receptor beta chain is shown here with its context. This entry is derived from a study of blood T cell repertoires in COVID-19. The overall study: Collection of acute and convalescent COVID-19 samples took place in the United States, Italy and Spain.

With V trimmed by 0 bases and J by 3 bases, 2 bases remained unmatched. Germline CDR1 SGHRS, CDR2 YFSETQ. This CDR3 comprises 15 residues. Profiling relied on immunoSEQ multiplex PCR, and the TCRdb table lists in-frame clones only, not all of them. In the table there are about 8,300 clones, over 75% of which are singletons. The receptor was derived from a human donor in a cohort sampled during active COVID-19. The genes are TRBV5-1 and TRBJ1-4; 7 nucleotides agree with TRBD1. Material for sequencing was peripheral blood. The CDR3 DNA sequence: TGCGCCAGCAGCTTGGACGGACAGGCTAATGAAAAACTGTTTTTT. It specifies CASSLDGQANEKLFF.